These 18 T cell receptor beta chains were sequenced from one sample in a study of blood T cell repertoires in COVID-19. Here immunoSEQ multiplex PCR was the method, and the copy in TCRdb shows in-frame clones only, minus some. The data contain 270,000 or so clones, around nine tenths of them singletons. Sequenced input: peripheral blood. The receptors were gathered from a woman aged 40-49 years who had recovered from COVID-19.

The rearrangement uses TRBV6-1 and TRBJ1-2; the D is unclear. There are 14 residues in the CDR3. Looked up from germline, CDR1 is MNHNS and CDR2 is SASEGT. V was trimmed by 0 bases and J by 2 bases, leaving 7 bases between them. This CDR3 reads CASSEAGQNYGYTF. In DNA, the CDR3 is TGTGCCAGCAGTGAAGCGGGCCAGAACTATGGCTACACCTTC.

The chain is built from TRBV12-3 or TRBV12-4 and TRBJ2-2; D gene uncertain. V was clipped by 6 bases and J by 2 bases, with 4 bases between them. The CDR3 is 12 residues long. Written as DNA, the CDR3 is TGTGCCAGCAGATCTAACACCGGGGAGCTGTTTTTT. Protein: CASRSNTGELFF.

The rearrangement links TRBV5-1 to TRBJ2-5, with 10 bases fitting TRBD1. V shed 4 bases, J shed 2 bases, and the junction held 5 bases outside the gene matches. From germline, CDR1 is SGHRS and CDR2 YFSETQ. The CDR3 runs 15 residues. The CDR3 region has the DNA TGCGCCAGCAGCCCAGGGGACAGGGGTCAAGAGACCCAGTACTTC. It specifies CASSPGDRGQETQYF.

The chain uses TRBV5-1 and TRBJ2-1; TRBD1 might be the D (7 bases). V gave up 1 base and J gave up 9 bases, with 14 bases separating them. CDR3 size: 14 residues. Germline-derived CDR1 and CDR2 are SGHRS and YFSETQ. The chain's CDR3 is CASSLHQGGSEQFF. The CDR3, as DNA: TGCGCCAGCAGCTTGCATCAGGGGGGATCTGAGCAGTTCTTC.

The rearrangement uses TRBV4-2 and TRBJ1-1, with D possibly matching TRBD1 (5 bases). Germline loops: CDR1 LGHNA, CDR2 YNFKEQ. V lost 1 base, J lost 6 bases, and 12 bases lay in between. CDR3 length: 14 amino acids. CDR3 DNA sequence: TGTGCCAGCAGCCAAGGGCCCGGGGGGGCTGAAGCTTTCTTT. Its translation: CASSQGPGGAEAFF.

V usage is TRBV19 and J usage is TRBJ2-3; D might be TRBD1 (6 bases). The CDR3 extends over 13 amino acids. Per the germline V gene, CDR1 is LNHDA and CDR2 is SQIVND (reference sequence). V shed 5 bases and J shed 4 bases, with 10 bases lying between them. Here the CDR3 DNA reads TGTGCCAGTAGTCTGGCAGGGGCAGATACGCAGTATTTT. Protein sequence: CASSLAGADTQYF. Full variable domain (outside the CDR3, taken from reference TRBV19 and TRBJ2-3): DGGITQSPKYLFRKEGQNVTLSCEQNLNHDAMYWYRQDPGQGLRLIYYSQIVNDFQKGDIAEGYSVSREKKESFPLTVTSAQKNPTAFYLCASSLAGADTQYFGPGTRLTVL.

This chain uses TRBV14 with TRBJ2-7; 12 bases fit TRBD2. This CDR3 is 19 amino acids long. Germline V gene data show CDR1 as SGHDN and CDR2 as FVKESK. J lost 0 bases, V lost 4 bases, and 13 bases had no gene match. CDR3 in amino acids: CASSRLGATSGRSSYEQYF. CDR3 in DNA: TGTGCCAGCAGCCGCCTGGGGGCCACTAGCGGGAGGAGCTCCTACGAGCAGTACTTC. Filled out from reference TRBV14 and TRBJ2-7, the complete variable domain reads EAGVTQFPSHSVIEKGQTVTLRCDPISGHDNLYWYRRVMGKEIKFLLHFVKESKQDESGMPNNRFLAERTGGTYSTLKVQPAELEDSGVYFCASSRLGATSGRSSYEQYFGPGTRLTVT.

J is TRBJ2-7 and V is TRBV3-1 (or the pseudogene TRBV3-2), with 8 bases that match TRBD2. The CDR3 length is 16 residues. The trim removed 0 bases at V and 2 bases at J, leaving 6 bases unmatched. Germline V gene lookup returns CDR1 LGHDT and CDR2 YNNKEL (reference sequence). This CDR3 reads CASSQDSGGSPYEQYF. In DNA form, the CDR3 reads TGTGCCAGCAGCCAAGATTCGGGAGGGTCCCCCTACGAGCAGTACTTC.

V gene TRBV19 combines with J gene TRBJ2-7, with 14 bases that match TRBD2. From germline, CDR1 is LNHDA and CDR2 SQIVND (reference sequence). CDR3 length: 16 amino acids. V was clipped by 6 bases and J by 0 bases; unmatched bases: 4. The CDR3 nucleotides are TGTGCCAGTAGCCGACTAGCGGGAGGGACCTCCTACGAGCAGTACTTC. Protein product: CASSRLAGGTSYEQYF.

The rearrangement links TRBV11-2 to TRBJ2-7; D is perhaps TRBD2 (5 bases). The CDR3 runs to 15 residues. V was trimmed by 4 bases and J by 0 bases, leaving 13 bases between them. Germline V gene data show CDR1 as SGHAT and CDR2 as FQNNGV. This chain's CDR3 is CASSSDFPSSYEQYF. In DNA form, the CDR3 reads TGTGCCAGCAGCTCGGACTTTCCGAGCTCCTACGAGCAGTACTTC.

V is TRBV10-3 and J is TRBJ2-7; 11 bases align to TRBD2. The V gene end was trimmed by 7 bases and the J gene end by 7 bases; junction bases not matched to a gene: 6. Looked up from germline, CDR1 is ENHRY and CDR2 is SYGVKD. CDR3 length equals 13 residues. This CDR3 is CAIKGLADGEQYF. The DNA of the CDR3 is TGTGCCATCAAGGGACTAGCGGACGGAGAGCAGTACTTC.

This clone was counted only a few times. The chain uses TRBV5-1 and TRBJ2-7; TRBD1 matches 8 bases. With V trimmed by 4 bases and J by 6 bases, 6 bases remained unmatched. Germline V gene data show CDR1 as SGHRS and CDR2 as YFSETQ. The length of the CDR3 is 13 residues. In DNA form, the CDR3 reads TGCGCCAGCAGCCCGACAGGGGCGGGCGAGCAGTACTTC. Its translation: CASSPTGAGEQYF.

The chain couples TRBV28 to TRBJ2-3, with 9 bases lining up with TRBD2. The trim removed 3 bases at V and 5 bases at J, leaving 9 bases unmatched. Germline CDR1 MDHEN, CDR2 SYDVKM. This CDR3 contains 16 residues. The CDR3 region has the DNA TGTGCCAGCAGTTTCGGGTTAGCGGGAGTGGGAGATACGCAGTATTTT. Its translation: CASSFGLAGVGDTQYF.

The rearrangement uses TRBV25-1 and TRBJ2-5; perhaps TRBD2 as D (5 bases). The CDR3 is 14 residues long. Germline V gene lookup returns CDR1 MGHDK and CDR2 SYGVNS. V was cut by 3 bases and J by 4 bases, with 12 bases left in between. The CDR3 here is CASSDITSLETQYF. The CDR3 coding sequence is TGTGCCAGCAGTGACATCACTAGTTTAGAGACCCAGTACTTC.

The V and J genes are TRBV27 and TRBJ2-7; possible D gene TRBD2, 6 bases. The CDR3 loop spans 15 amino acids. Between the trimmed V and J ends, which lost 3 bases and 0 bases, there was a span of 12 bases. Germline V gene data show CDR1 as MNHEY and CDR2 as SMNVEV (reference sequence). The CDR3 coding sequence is TGTGCCAGCAGTTTTCCCGGGGAGGTCTCCTACGAGCAGTACTTC. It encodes CASSFPGEVSYEQYF.

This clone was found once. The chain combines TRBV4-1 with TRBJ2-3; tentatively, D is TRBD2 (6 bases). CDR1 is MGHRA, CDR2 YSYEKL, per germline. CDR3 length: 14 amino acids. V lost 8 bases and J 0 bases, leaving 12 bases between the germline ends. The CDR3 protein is CASQTRTSTDTQYF. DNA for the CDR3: TGCGCCAGCCAGACTAGAACTAGCACAGATACGCAGTATTTT.

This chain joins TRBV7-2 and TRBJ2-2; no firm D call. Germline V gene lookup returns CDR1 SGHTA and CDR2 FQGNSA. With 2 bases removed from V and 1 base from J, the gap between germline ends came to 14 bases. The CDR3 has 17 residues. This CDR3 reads CASSLTAAGLNTGELFF. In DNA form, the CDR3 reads TGTGCCAGCAGCTTAACGGCGGCCGGATTGAACACCGGGGAGCTGTTTTTT.

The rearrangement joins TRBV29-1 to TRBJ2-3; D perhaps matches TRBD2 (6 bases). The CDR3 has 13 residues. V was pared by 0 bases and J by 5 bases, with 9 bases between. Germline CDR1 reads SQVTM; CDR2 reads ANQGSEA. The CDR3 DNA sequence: TGCAGCGTTGAAGATATAGCGGAAGATACGCAGTATTTT. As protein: CSVEDIAEDTQYF.